A single T cell receptor beta chain is shown here with its context. No cognate antigen has been identified for it. The input lacks base qualities; no much larger clone sits a single base away. This sample is part of a study of blood T cell repertoires in COVID-19 (TCRdb year 2020). About the study as a whole: Collaborator samples came from the United States, Italy and Spain and covered acute and convalescent phases of COVID-19. The prospective study material was composed of cDNA or gDNA derived from T cells, B-cell-depleted T cells, or PBMCs. Subjects who had been exposed to COVID-19, were actively infected with it, or had recovered from it provided the deeply sampled blood TCRbeta repertoires that made up the dataset. The repertoires were made available in a free public database intended to serve as a resource for research on the immune response to SARS-CoV-2. The samples were drawn from the first 160 participants of the ongoing ImmuneRACE study and from 1,254 subjects provided by 6 global collaborators. Sample metadata almost always included a de-identified subject ID, COVID-19 status, age in years and sex. Where HLA class I and class II types were available, the types were taken from metadata supplied by the sample provider, not from assay-based typing.

Results and caveats for the whole study, not just this receptor: The amount of clinical and demographic metadata varied by source and participant and was provided uncurated.

Collaborating institutions collected whole blood in K2EDTA tubes following their own protocols. For TCRbeta analysis, collaborators shipped samples in one of three forms: frozen whole blood, isolated PBMCs, or DNA extracted from either of those sample types. Including cysteine and phenylalanine, the CDR3 has 15 amino acids. The sequence is cut down to CDR3 DNA, 45 bases in frame from base 1. The germline V gene encodes CDR1 MDHEN and CDR2 SYDVKM. Ends trimmed: V by 8 bases, J by 10 bases; bases unmatched to a gene: 11. TCRbeta CDR3 regions were amplified from genomic DNA by means of the immunoSEQ Assay, a bias-controlled multiplex PCR. The study's own analysis went as follows. The number of nucleated cells in each sample was estimated from the amplification of reference gene primers within the assay. Sequence reads were collapsed and filtered to measure the absolute abundance of every unique TCRbeta CDR3 rearrangement. Productive Simpson clonality was computed per sample as the square root of Simpson's diversity index over productive rearrangements. Sourced from immuneACCESS, this table was stored by TCRdb with only in-frame sequences that have V and J called. A share of the clones is absent; for the studies checked, an unresolved V gene accounts for under half, and the remainder has no known explanation. V, J and clone size are those of that table, while D and trimming were read from the DNA. The sample contains 130,000 or so clones, roughly 75% of them found a single time. 16% of the sample belongs to the ten largest clones.

The TCR was taken from a man aged 55 to 70 with active or convalescent COVID-19. The material sequenced was peripheral blood. The V and J genes are TRBV28 and TRBJ1-6; 10 bases in the junction line up with TRBD1. The CDR3 here reads CASRGQGRFGSPLHF. The nucleotide sequence is given as TGTGCCAGCCGGGGACAGGGGAGGTTTGGGTCACCCCTCCACTTT.